Shown below are 16 T cell receptor beta chains from a single sample sequenced in a study of blood T cell repertoires in COVID-19. Sequencing used immunoSEQ multiplex PCR; TCRdb keeps in-frame clones, though not all of them. This table has 30,000 to 50,000 clones, approximately 93% appearing once. The sample comprised peripheral blood. These receptors all stem from a human donor with active COVID-19. The donor label of this sample is uncertain.

The gene calls are TRBV9 and TRBJ2-3, with D possibly TRBD2 on 5 matching bases. CDR1 and CDR2 (germline): SGDLS, YYNGEE. The CDR3 totals 19 residues. V was trimmed by 2 bases and J by 3 bases, leaving 25 bases between them. The CDR3 here is CASSVDLDSLVGRTDTQYF. CDR3 in DNA: TGTGCCAGCAGCGTCGACCTCGATTCACTAGTTGGGAGAACAGATACGCAGTATTTT.

The V gene is TRBV5-5, the J gene TRBJ2-2; weak D call: TRBD2 (5 bases). Trimming stripped 4 bases from V and 5 bases from J, with 21 bases between. The CDR3 totals 17 residues. Germline V gene lookup returns CDR1 SGHKS and CDR2 YYEKEE (reference sequence). In DNA form, the CDR3 reads TGTGCCAGCAGCGTGACCCAGTCGGGATTTCGAACCGGGGAGCTGTTTTTT. Translated, it gives CASSVTQSGFRTGELFF.

The chain joins TRBV5-4 to TRBJ2-1; 7 bases match TRBD1. The V gene's germline CDR1 is SGHNT and CDR2 YYREEE (reference sequence). The CDR3 totals 15 residues. After removal of 4 bases from V and 4 bases from J, the junction contained 8 bases not matched to a gene. The CDR3 is CASSGDSPFYNEQFF. As DNA, the CDR3 is TGTGCCAGCAGCGGGGACAGTCCGTTTTACAATGAGCAGTTCTTC.

This sequence joins TRBV12-3 or TRBV12-4 and TRBJ2-4; possibly TRBD1 for D (5 bases). The germline V and J ends were trimmed by 6 bases and 9 bases, with 12 bases remaining between them. This CDR3 has 12 residues. CDR3 amino acids: CASSQDRIIQYF. The CDR3 DNA is TGTGCCAGCAGCCAAGACAGAATCATTCAGTACTTC.

This clone was seen once. V usage is TRBV5-1 and J usage is TRBJ2-3; 9 bases align to TRBD2. The CDR3 extends over 15 amino acids. CDR1 SGHRS and CDR2 YFSETQ come from the germline V gene. V gave up 0 bases and J gave up 6 bases; unmatched junction bases: 5. CDR3 in amino acids: CASSLGGGDQDTQYF. In nucleotides, the CDR3 is TGCGCCAGCAGCTTGGGCGGGGGGGATCAGGATACGCAGTATTTT.

The chain employs TRBV6-1 and TRBJ1-5, with 7 bases fitting TRBD1. The CDR3 sequence is 17 residues long. J was trimmed by 3 bases and V by 4 bases; bases with no gene match: 12. Per germline, CDR1 MNHNS and CDR2 SASEGT. This CDR3 is CASSARGQYGPNQPQHF. The CDR3, as DNA: TGTGCCAGCAGTGCACGGGGACAGTACGGCCCCAATCAGCCCCAGCATTTT.

This chain joins TRBV10-3 and TRBJ2-3, with TRBD2 identical over 10 bases. The CDR3 spans 14 residues. V was pared by 10 bases and J by 3 bases, with 7 bases of the junction left unmatched. CDR1 and CDR2 (germline): ENHRY, SYGVKD. CDR3 nucleotides: TGTGCCACCCTAGCGGGAGATTTGACAGATACGCAGTATTTT. This codes for CATLAGDLTDTQYF.

The rearrangement links TRBV11-3 to TRBJ1-2, with 7 positions matching TRBD1. Germline V lookup: CDR1 SGHNT, CDR2 YENEEA. Germline trimming cut 5 bases from V and 7 bases from J; bases unmatched to any gene: 13. The CDR3 sequence is 15 residues long. The CDR3 loop reads CASSAGTAPAGGYTF. The CDR3 DNA reads TGTGCCAGCAGCGCCGGGACAGCCCCAGCTGGTGGCTACACCTTC.

The genes are TRBV4-1 and TRBJ1-2, with 7 bases lining up with TRBD1. V gave up 6 bases and J gave up 5 bases; unmatched junction bases: 9. The V gene's germline CDR1 is MGHRA and CDR2 YSYEKL. The CDR3 has 14 residues. DNA of the CDR3: TGCGCCAGCAGACCGACAGGGACCAGATATGGCTACACCTTC. It translates to CASRPTGTRYGYTF.

The chain joins TRBV4-1 to TRBJ2-1; 11 bases agree with TRBD2. V was pared by 2 bases and J by 0 bases, with 12 bases of the junction left unmatched. Germline-derived CDR1 and CDR2 are MGHRA and YSYEKL. This CDR3 region has 20 residues. For the CDR3, the DNA is TGCGCCAGCAGCCAAAACATTCTAGCGGGAGGACCAAGCTCCTACAATGAGCAGTTCTTC. Amino acids: CASSQNILAGGPSSYNEQFF.

J is TRBJ2-7 and V is TRBV5-6, with TRBD2 identical over 13 bases. J gave up 6 bases and V 4 bases, and 4 bases lay outside the gene matches. This CDR3 spans 14 amino acids. Germline V gene data show CDR1 as SGHDT and CDR2 as YYEEEE. The CDR3 nucleotides read TGTGCCAGCAGCCGGGGACTAGCGGGAAGCGAGCAGTACTTC. This translates into CASSRGLAGSEQYF.

The rearrangement joins TRBV4-3 to TRBJ2-3, with 10 bases lining up with TRBD2. CDR1 and CDR2 from the germline V gene are LGHNA and YSLEER. With 1 base clipped from V and 2 bases from J, the junction kept 6 bases outside the gene matches. This CDR3 spans 17 amino acids. For the CDR3, the DNA is TGCGCCAGCAGCCAAGGCCTAGCGGGAGTGGTCACAGATACGCAGTATTTT. This codes for CASSQGLAGVVTDTQYF.

Only a few counts were recorded for this clone. This chain uses TRBV7-9 with TRBJ1-3; D gene ambiguous. The V gene's germline CDR1 is SEHNR and CDR2 FQNEAQ (reference sequence). V lost 2 bases to trimming and J lost 0 bases, with 17 bases between them. The CDR3 runs 18 residues. CDR3 protein: CASSLRRSQSSSGNTIYF. The CDR3 nucleotides are TGTGCCAGCAGCTTAAGGAGGAGTCAGTCGAGCTCTGGAAACACCATATATTTT. The full variable domain, rest sourced from reference TRBV7-9 and TRBJ1-3, is DTGVSQNPRHKITKRGQNVTFRCDPISEHNRLYWYRQTLGQGPEFLTYFQNEAQLEKSRLLSDRFSAERPKGSFSTLEIQRTEQGDSAMYLCASSLRRSQSSSGNTIYFGEGSWLTVV.

This rearrangement joins TRBV28 to TRBJ1-1; tentative D call: TRBD1 (6 bases). This CDR3 is 13 amino acids long. Trimming shortened V by 5 bases and J by 0 bases, and 7 bases separated the two germline ends. Germline V CDR1 and CDR2: MDHEN, SYDVKM. The CDR3 loop reads CASSTGMNTEAFF. For the CDR3, the DNA is TGTGCCAGCAGTACAGGGATGAACACTGAAGCTTTCTTT. The whole variable domain, filled in from reference TRBV28 and TRBJ1-1, reads DVKVTQSSRYLVKRTGEKVFLECVQDMDHENMFWYRQDPGLGLRLIYFSYDVKMKEKGDIPEGYSVSREKKERFSLILESASTNQTSMYLCASSTGMNTEAFFGQGTRLTVV.

This clone was seen just once. This chain uses TRBV6-2 or TRBV6-3 with TRBJ1-5; 10 nucleotides match TRBD1. The V and J ends lost 0 bases and 2 bases, in that order; junction bases with no gene match: 7. The CDR3 covers 18 residues. Germline CDR1 is MNHEY and CDR2 is SVGEGT. The CDR3 DNA reads TGTGCCAGCAGTTACTCGAGGACAGGGGGGTCAGGCAATCAGCCCCAGCATTTT. It specifies CASSYSRTGGSGNQPQHF.

With respect to this clone: A much larger clone sits a single nucleotide away, making a read error possible. The CDR3 sequence is CATSRGGRDSPLHF. The CDR3 bases are TGCGCCACCTCGCGGGGGGGGAGGGATTCACCCCTCCACTTT. This rearrangement joins TRBV5-1 to TRBJ1-6, with D perhaps matching TRBD1 (5 bases). Trimming took off 9 bases at V and 8 bases at J, with 18 bases between the two ends. The CDR3 contains 14 residues. Germline CDR1 reads SGHRS; CDR2 reads YFSETQ.